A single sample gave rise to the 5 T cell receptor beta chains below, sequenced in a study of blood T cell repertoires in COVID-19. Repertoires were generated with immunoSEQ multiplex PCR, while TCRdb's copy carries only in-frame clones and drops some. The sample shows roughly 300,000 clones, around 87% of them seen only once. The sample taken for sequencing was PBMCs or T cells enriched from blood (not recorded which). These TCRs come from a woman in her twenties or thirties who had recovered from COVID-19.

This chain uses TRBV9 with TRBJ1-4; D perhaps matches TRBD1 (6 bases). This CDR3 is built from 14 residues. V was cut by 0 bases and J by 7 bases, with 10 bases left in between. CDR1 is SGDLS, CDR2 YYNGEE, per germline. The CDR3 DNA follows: TGTGCCAGCAGCGTAGAGGGGGACGGTGAAAAACTGTTTTTT. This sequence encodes CASSVEGDGEKLFF.

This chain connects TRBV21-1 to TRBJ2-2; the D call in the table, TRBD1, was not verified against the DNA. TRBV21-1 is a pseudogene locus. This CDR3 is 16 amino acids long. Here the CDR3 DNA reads TGTGCCAGCAGCAAAGAGGGGGTATCGAACACCGGGGAGCTGTTTTTT. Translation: CASSKEGVSNTGELFF.

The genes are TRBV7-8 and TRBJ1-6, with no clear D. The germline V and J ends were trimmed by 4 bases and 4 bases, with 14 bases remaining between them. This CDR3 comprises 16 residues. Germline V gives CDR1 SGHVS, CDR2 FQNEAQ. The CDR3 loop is CASSYRGSLYNSPLHF. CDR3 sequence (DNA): TGTGCCAGCAGCTACCGAGGGAGTTTGTATAATTCACCCCTCCACTTT. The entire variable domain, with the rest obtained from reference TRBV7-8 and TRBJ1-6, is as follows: GAGVSQSPRYKVAKRGQDVALRCDPISGHVSLFWYQQALGQGPEFLTYFQNEAQLDKSGLPSDRFFAERPEGSVSTLKIQRTQQEDSAVYLCASSYRGSLYNSPLHFGNGTRLTVT.

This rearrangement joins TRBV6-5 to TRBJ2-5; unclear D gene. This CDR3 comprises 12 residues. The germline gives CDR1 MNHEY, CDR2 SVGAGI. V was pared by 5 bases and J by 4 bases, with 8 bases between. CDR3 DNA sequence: TGTGCCAGCAGTACAGACGGAGAGACCCAGTACTTC. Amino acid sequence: CASSTDGETQYF.

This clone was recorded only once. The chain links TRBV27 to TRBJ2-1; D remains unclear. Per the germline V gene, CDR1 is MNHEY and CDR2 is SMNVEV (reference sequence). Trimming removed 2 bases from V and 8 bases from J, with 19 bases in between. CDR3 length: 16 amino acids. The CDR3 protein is CASSLVGSATNDEQFF. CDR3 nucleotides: TGTGCCAGCAGTTTAGTTGGCAGCGCTACAAACGATGAGCAGTTCTTC.